This is a list of T cell receptor beta chains from one sample in a study of blood T cell repertoires in COVID-19. Sequencing used immunoSEQ multiplex PCR; TCRdb keeps in-frame clones, though not all of them. The data hold 150,000 to 250,000 clones, with approximately 83% observed a single time. Sequencing was performed on PBMCs or T cells enriched from blood (not recorded which). The receptor set was obtained from a man between 35 and 55 years old who had recovered from COVID-19. CDR3s include the opening cysteine and the closing phenylalanine or tryptophan. Each record gives: CDR3 protein, V gene, J gene.

CDR3 protein: CASSLVGSGGATDTQYF
V gene: TRBV5-1
J gene: TRBJ2-3

CDR3 protein: CASSPLGQGADYGYTF
V gene: TRBV18
J gene: TRBJ1-2

CDR3 protein: CASSLASTGSYYGYTF
V gene: TRBV7-2
J gene: TRBJ1-2

CDR3 protein: CSAGTGGAMEAFF
V gene: TRBV29-1
J gene: TRBJ1-1

CDR3 protein: CASSQESLLAGNEQFF
V gene: TRBV4-1
J gene: TRBJ2-1

CDR3 protein: CAGQTGSGELFF
V gene: TRBV30
J gene: TRBJ2-2

CDR3 protein: CASSQDQSGRDRTGELFF
V gene: TRBV4-1
J gene: TRBJ2-2

CDR3 protein: CASSLGQAEAFF
V gene: TRBV12-3/TRBV12-4
J gene: TRBJ1-1

CDR3 protein: CASSSAGAGGYGYTF
V gene: TRBV27
J gene: TRBJ1-2

CDR3 protein: CASSSGTTRTGELFF
V gene: TRBV5-1
J gene: TRBJ2-2

CDR3 protein: CASSDHRGTRLNTEAFF
V gene: TRBV25-1
J gene: TRBJ1-1

CDR3 protein: CASSPHTGMSTEAFF
V gene: TRBV5-5
J gene: TRBJ1-1

CDR3 protein: CASSDRTPNIQETQYF
V gene: TRBV11-2
J gene: TRBJ2-5

CDR3 protein: CAISGDSRQPQHF
V gene: TRBV10-3
J gene: TRBJ1-5

CDR3 protein: CASSQATANYEQYF
V gene: TRBV3-1/TRBV3-2
J gene: TRBJ2-7

CDR3 protein: CASTPQSSERDTEAFF
V gene: TRBV10-1
J gene: TRBJ1-1

CDR3 protein: CVSQAGGPNTEAFF
V gene: TRBV28
J gene: TRBJ1-1

CDR3 protein: CASSPRVFDGYTF
V gene: TRBV6-6
J gene: TRBJ1-2

CDR3 protein: CASSRQGQVNTEAFF
V gene: TRBV19
J gene: TRBJ1-1

CDR3 protein: CASSFLRGYEQYF
V gene: TRBV3-1/TRBV3-2
J gene: TRBJ2-7

CDR3 protein: CASSQGQGNSPLHF
V gene: TRBV28
J gene: TRBJ1-6

CDR3 protein: CATSPFTGGRSPLHF
V gene: TRBV15
J gene: TRBJ1-6

CDR3 protein: CASTRSGGPNEKLFF
V gene: TRBV7-9
J gene: TRBJ1-4

CDR3 protein: CASSYLGLAGGNEQFF
V gene: TRBV7-3
J gene: TRBJ2-1

CDR3 protein: CASSQGTSRGTHSNQPQHF
V gene: TRBV3-1/TRBV3-2
J gene: TRBJ1-5

CDR3 protein: CAWSRQGTYEQYF
V gene: TRBV30
J gene: TRBJ2-7

CDR3 protein: CASSLAGSGGHEQFF
V gene: TRBV7-2
J gene: TRBJ2-1

CDR3 protein: CASSYLAGVNEQFF
V gene: TRBV5-1
J gene: TRBJ2-1

CDR3 protein: CASSEGGGSETQYF
V gene: TRBV2
J gene: TRBJ2-5

CDR3 protein: CASSWGDSMNTEAFF
V gene: TRBV5-6
J gene: TRBJ1-1

CDR3 protein: CASSYSPEGGYGYTF
V gene: TRBV6-5
J gene: TRBJ1-2

CDR3 protein: CASSPGTGTYEQYF
V gene: TRBV3-1/TRBV3-2
J gene: TRBJ2-7

CDR3 protein: CASSSGLVITGELFF
V gene: TRBV13
J gene: TRBJ2-2

CDR3 protein: CASSAGTGGNSPLHF
V gene: TRBV6-4
J gene: TRBJ1-6

CDR3 protein: CASSEYSGAYEQYF
V gene: TRBV5-1
J gene: TRBJ2-7

CDR3 protein: CASSIGSDRVGSQPQHF
V gene: TRBV19
J gene: TRBJ1-5

CDR3 protein: CASSLTSGRTDTQYF
V gene: TRBV4-1
J gene: TRBJ2-3

CDR3 protein: CASSQSGITDTQYF
V gene: TRBV2
J gene: TRBJ2-3

CDR3 protein: CASSEEDSYGYTF
V gene: TRBV2
J gene: TRBJ1-2

CDR3 protein: CASSSTGDNHGLDTGELFF
V gene: TRBV27
J gene: TRBJ2-2

CDR3 protein: CASSRDRNNYGYTF
V gene: TRBV2
J gene: TRBJ1-2

CDR3 protein: CASSLFVRDSPYEQYF
V gene: TRBV11-1
J gene: TRBJ2-7

CDR3 protein: CASRRGLDTGELFF
V gene: TRBV6-5
J gene: TRBJ2-2

CDR3 protein: CSVAGTANYGYTF
V gene: TRBV29-1
J gene: TRBJ1-2

CDR3 protein: CASSIGPGMNTEAFF
V gene: TRBV19
J gene: TRBJ1-1

CDR3 protein: CASSQGLTGNTIYF
V gene: TRBV3-1/TRBV3-2
J gene: TRBJ1-3

CDR3 protein: CASSSKQGYVNTEAFF
V gene: TRBV6-2/TRBV6-3
J gene: TRBJ1-1

CDR3 protein: CASSEALQSTSGGIAAQYF
V gene: TRBV2
J gene: TRBJ2-5

CDR3 protein: CASSLVHSGNTIYF
V gene: TRBV19
J gene: TRBJ1-3

CDR3 protein: CASSFGQGGSQPQHF
V gene: TRBV27
J gene: TRBJ1-5